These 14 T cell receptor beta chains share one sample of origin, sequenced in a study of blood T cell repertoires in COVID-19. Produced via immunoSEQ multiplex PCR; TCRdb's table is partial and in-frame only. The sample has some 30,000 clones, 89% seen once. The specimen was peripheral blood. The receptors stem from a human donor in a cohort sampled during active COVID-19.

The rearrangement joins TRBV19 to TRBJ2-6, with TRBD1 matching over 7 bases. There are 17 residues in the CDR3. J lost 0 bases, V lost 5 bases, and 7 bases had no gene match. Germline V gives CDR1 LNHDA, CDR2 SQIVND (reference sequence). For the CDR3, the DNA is TGTGCCAGTAGTGCCACAGGGGCCAGCTCTGGGGCCAACGTCCTGACTTTC. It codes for CASSATGASSGANVLTF.

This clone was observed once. This chain's CDR3 is CASSRDRITGELFF. The CDR3 nucleotides read TGTGCCAGCAGCAGGGACAGAATCACCGGGGAGCTGTTTTTT. The genes are TRBV11-1 and TRBJ2-2, with 7 positions matching TRBD1. The CDR3 totals 14 residues. Trimming took 5 bases from V and 4 from J; bases not matched to a gene: 4. CDR1 is SGHAT and CDR2 is FQDESV in the germline V gene (reference sequence).

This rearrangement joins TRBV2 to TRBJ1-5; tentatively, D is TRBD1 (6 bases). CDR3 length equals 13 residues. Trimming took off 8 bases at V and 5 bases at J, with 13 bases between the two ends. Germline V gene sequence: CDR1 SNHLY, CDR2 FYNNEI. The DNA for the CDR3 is TGTGCCAGCGGCAGGGGAGCCCATCAGCCCCAGCATTTT. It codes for CASGRGAHQPQHF.

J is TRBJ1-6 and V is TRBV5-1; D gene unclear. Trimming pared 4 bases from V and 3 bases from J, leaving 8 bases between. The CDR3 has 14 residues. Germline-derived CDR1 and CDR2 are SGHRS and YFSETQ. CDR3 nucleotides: TGCGCCAGCAGCACAGCATACTATAATTCACCCCTCCACTTT. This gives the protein CASSTAYYNSPLHF.

As DNA, the CDR3 is TGTGCCAGCAGTTCCAGGACAGGGGGCTACGAGCAGTACTTC. As protein: CASSSRTGGYEQYF. This sequence joins TRBV6-5 and TRBJ2-7, with 10 bases fitting TRBD1. Per the germline V gene, CDR1 is MNHEY and CDR2 is SVGAGI. CDR3 size: 14 residues. Unmatched junction bases numbered 3, after V lost 4 bases and J lost 3 bases.

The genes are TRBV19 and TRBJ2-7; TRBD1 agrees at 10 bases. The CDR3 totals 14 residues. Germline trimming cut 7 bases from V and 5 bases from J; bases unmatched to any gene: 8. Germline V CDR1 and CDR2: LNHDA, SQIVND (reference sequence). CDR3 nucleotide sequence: TGTGCCAGTACCCCGGACAGGGGGAACCACGAGCAGTACTTC. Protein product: CASTPDRGNHEQYF.

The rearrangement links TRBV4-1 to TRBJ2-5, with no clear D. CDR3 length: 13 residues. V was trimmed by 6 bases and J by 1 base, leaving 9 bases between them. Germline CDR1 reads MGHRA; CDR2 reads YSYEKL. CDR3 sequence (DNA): TGCGCCAGCAGTAGAGCGCCCCAAGAGACCCAGTACTTC. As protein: CASSRAPQETQYF.

The DNA for the CDR3 is TGTGCCAGCTCACCTGGGGCTAGCGGGGGAAGCGAGCAGTACTTC. It encodes CASSPGASGGSEQYF. V usage is TRBV18 and J usage is TRBJ2-7; TRBD2 aligns across 10 bases. The V and J ends lost 3 bases and 6 bases, in that order; junction bases with no gene match: 8. This CDR3 region has 15 residues. The germline V gene encodes CDR1 KGHSH and CDR2 LQKENI.

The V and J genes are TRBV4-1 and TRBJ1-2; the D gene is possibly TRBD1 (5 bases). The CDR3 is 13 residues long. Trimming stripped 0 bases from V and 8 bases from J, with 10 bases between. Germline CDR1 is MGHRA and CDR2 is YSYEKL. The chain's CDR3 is CASSQDREEGYTF. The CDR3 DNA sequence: TGCGCCAGCAGCCAAGACAGGGAAGAAGGCTACACCTTC.

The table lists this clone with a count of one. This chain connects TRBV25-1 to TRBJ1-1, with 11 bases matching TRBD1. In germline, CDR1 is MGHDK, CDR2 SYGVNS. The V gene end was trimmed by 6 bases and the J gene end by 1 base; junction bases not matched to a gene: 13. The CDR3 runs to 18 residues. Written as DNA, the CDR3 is TGTGCCAGCAGACTAGGGACAGGGGGGACTCCTAGGAACACTGAAGCTTTCTTT. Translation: CASRLGTGGTPRNTEAFF.

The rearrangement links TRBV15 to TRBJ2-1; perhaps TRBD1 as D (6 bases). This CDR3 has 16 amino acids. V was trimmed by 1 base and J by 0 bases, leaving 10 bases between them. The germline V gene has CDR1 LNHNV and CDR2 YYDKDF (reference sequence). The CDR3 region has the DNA TGTGCCACCAGCAGAGGGGGGCAGAGCTCCTACAATGAGCAGTTCTTC. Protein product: CATSRGGQSSYNEQFF.

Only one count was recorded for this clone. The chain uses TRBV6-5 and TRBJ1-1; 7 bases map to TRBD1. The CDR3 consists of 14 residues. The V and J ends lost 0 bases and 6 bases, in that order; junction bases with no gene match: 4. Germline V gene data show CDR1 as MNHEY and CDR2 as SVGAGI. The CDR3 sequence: CASSYSTGYSEAFF. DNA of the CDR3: TGTGCCAGCAGTTACTCGACAGGGTACTCTGAAGCTTTCTTT.

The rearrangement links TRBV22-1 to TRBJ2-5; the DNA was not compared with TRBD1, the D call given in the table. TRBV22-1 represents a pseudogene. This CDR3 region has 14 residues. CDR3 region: CPGSGRTDQETQYF. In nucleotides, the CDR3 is TGTCCTGGGAGCGGTCGGACAGATCAAGAGACCCAGTACTTC.

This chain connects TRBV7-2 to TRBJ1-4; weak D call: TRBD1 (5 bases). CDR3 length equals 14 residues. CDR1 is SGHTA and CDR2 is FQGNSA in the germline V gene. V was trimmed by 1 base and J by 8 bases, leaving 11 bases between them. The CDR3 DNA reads TGTGCCAGCAGCTTAGAATGGGGGGTCGAAAAACTGTTTTTT. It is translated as CASSLEWGVEKLFF.